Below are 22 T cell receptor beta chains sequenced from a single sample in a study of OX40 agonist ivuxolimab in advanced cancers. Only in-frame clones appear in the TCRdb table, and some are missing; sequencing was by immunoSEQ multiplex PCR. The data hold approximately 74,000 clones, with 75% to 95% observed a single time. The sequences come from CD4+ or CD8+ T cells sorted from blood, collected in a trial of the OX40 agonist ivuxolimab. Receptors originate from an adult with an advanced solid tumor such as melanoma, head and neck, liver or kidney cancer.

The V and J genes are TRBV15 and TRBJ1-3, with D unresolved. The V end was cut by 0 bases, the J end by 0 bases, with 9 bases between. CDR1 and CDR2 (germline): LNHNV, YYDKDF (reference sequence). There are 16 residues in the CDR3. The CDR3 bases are TGTGCCACCAGCAGAGATGTGGCTTACTCTGGAAACACCATATATTTT. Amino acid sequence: CATSRDVAYSGNTIYF.

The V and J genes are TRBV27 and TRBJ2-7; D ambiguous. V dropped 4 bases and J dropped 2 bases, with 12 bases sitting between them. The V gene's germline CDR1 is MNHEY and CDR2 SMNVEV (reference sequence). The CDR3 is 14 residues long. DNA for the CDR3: TGTGCCAGCAGTTCAGCGACTGGGACCTACGAGCAGTACTTC. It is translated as CASSSATGTYEQYF.

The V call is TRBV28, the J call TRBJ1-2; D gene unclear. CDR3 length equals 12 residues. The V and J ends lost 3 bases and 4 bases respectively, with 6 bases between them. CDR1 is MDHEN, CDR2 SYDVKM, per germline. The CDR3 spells CASSFGGYGYTF. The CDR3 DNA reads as TGTGCCAGCAGTTTTGGTGGCTATGGCTACACCTTC.

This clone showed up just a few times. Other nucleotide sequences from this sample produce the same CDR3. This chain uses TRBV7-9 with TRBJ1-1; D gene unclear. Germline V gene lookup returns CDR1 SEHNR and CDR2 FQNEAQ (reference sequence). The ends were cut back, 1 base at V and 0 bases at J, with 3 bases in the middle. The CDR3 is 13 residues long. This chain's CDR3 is CASSLVVNTEAFF. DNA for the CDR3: TGTGCCAGCAGCTTAGTAGTGAACACTGAAGCTTTCTTT.

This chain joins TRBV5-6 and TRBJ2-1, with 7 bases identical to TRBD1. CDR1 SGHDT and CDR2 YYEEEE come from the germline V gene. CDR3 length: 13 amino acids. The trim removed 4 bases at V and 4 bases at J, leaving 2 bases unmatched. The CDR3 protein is CASSRDRYNEQFF. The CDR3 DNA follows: TGTGCCAGCAGCCGGGACAGATACAATGAGCAGTTCTTC.

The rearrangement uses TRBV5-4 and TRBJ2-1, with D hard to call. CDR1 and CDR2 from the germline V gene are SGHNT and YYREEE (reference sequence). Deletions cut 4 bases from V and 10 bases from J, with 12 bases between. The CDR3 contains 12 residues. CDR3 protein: CASSPMSGEQFF. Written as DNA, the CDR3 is TGTGCCAGCAGCCCGATGTCCGGGGAGCAGTTCTTC. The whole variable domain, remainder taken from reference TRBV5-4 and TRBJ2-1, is ETGVTQSPTHLIKTRGQQVTLRCSSQSGHNTVSWYQQALGQGPQFIFQYYREEENGRGNFPPRFSGLQFPNYSSELNVNALELDDSALYLCASSPMSGEQFFGPGTRLTVL.

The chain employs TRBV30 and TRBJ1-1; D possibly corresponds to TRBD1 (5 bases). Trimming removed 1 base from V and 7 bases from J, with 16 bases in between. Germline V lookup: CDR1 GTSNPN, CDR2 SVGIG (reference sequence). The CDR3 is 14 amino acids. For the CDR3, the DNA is TGTGCCTGGAGTGATCAGGGTTTTGCGGATGAAGCTTTCTTT. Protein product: CAWSDQGFADEAFF.

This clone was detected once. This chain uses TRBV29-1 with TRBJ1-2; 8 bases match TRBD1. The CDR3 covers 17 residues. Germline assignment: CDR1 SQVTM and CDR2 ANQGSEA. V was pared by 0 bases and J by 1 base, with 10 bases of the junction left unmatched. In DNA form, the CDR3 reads TGCAGCGTTGAAGAAGGACAGGGCGTGGGCCTTAACTATGGCTACACCTTC. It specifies CSVEEGQGVGLNYGYTF. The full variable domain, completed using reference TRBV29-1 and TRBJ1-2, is SAVISQKPSRDICQRGTSLTIQCQVDSQVTMMFWYRQQPGQSLTLIATANQGSEATYESGFVIDKFPISRPNLTFSTLTVSNMSPEDSSIYLCSVEEGQGVGLNYGYTFGSGTRLTVV.

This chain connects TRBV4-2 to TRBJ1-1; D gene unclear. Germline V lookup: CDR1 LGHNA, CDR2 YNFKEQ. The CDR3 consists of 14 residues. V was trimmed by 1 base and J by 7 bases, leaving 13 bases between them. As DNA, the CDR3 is TGTGCCAGCAGCCAAGGGAGGGTCCCAAATGAAGCTTTCTTT. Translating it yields CASSQGRVPNEAFF.

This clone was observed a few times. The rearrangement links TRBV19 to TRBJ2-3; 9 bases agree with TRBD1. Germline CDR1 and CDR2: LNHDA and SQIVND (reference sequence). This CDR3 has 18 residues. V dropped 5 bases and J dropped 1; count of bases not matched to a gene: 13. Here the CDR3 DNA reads TGTGCCAGTAGTTCCCGGGACAGGGAGGCCTTGGGCACAGATACGCAGTATTTT. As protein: CASSSRDREALGTDTQYF.

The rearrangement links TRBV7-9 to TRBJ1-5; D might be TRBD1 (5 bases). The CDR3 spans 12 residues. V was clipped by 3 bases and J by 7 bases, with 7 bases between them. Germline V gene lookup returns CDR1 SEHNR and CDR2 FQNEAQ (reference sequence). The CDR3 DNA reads TGTGCCAGCAGCTTTGAGGGGCAGCCCCAGCATTTT. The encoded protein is CASSFEGQPQHF.

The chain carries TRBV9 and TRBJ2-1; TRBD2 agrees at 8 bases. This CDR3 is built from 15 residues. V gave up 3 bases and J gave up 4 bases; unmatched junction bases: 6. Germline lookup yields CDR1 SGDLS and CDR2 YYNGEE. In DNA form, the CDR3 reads TGTGCCAGCAGCGAGAGCCCTAGCGGGTACAATGAGCAGTTCTTC. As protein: CASSESPSGYNEQFF.

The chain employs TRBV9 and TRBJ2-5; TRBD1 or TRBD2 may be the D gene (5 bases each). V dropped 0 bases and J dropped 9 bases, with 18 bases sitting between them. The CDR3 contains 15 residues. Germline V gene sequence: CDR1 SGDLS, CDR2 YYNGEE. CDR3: CASSVALRDRQAQYF. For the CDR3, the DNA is TGTGCCAGCAGCGTAGCCCTCCGGGACCGCCAAGCCCAGTACTTC.

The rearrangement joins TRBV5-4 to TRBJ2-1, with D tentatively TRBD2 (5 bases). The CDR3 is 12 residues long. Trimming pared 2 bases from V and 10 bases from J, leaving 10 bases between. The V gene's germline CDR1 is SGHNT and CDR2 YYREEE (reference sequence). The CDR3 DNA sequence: TGTGCCAGCAGCTTTGGGAGCGGCGAGCAGTTCTTC. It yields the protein CASSFGSGEQFF.

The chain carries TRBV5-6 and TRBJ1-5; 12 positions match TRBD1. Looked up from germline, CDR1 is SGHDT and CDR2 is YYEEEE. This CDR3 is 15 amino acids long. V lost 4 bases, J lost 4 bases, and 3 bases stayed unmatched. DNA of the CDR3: TGTGCCAGCAGCCCGGGACAGGGGGCAAATCAGCCCCAGCATTTT. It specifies CASSPGQGANQPQHF.

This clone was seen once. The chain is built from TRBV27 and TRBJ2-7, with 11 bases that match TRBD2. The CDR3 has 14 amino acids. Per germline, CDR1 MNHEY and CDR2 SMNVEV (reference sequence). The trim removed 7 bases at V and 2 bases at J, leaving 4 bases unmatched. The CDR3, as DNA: TGTGCCAGCACTTCGGGACTAGCGGCCTACGAGCAGTACTTC. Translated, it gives CASTSGLAAYEQYF.

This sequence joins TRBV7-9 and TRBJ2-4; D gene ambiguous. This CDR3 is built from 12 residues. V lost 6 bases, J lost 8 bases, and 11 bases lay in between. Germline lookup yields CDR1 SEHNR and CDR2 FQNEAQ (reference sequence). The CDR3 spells CASRASSDIQYF. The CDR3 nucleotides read TGTGCCAGCAGGGCTAGTTCAGACATTCAGTACTTC.

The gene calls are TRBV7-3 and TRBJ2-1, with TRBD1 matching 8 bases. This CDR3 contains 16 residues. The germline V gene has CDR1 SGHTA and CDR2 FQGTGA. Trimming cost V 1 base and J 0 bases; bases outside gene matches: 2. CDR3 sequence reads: CASSLRTGSSYNEQFF. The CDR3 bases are TGTGCCAGCAGCTTAAGGACAGGGAGCTCCTACAATGAGCAGTTCTTC.

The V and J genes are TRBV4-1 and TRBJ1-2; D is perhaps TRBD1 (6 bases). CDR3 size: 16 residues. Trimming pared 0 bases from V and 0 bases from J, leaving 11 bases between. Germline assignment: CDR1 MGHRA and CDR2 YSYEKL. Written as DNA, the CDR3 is TGCGCCAGCAGCCAAGATCGAGGGGGAACTAACTATGGCTACACCTTC. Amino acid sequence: CASSQDRGGTNYGYTF.

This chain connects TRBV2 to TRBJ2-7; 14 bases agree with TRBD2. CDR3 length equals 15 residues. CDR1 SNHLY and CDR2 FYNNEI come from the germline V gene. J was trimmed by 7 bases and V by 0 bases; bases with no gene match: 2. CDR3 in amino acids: CASSEAGLAGDEQYF. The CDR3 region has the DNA TGTGCCAGCAGTGAAGCGGGACTAGCGGGAGATGAGCAGTACTTC.

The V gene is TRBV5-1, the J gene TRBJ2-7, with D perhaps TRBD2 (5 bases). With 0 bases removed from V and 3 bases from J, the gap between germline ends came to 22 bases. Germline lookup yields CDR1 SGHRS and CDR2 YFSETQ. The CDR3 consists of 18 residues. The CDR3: CASSLGVGPGPGYYEQYF. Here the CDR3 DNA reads TGCGCCAGCAGCTTGGGGGTAGGCCCCGGTCCGGGATACTACGAGCAGTACTTC.

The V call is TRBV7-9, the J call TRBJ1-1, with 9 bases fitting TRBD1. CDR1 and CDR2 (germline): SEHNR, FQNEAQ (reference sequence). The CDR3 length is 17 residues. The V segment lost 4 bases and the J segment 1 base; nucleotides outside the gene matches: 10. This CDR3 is CASSSGQGPISNTEAFF. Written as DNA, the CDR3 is TGTGCCAGCAGCTCGGGACAGGGTCCTATCTCGAACACTGAAGCTTTCTTT.